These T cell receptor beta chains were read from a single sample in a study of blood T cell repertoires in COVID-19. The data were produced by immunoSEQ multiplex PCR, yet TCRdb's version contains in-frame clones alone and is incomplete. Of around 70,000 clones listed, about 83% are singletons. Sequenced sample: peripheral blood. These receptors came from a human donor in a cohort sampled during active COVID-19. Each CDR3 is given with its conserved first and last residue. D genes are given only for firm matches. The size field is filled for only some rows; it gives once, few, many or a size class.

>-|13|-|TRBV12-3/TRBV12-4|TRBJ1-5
TGTGCCAGCAGTTTAGCTCGAGATCAGCCCCAGCATTTT
CASSLARDQPQHF
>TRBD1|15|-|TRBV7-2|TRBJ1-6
TGTGCCAGCAGCTTAATTAGGACAGGGAATTCACCCCTCCACTTT
CASSLIRTGNSPLHF
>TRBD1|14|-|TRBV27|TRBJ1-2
TGTGCCAGCAGATTAAGGGGGACAGGGAATGGCTACACCTTC
CASRLRGTGNGYTF
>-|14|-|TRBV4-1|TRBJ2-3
TGCGCCAGCAGCCAAGACAGGGCTGCAGATACGCAGTATTTT
CASSQDRAADTQYF
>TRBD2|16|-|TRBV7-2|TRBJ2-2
TGTGCCAGCAGCTCCCGACTAGCGGGGGACACCGGGGAGCTGTTTTTT
CASSSRLAGDTGELFF
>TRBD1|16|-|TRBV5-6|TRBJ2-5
TGTGCCAGCAGCTTATTAGACAGGGGGCCCCTGGAGACCCAGTACTTC
CASSLLDRGPLETQYF
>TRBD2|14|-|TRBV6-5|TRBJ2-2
TGTGCCAGCACCGGGACTAGGAACACCGGGGAGCTGTTTTTT
CASTGTRNTGELFF
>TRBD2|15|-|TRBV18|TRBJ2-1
TGTGCCAGCTCACCCTTAGGGCTAGCGGGCAATGAGCAGTTCTTC
CASSPLGLAGNEQFF
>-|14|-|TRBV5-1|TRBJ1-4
TGCGCCAGCAGGCGGGAGCCGGGGGGTGAAAAACTGTTTTTT
CASRREPGGEKLFF
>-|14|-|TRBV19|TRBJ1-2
TGTGCCAGTAACGGCCATTCGGCTAGCTATGGCTACACCTTC
CASNGHSASYGYTF
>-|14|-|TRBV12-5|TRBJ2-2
TGTGCTAGTGGAAAGACAGGGAACACCGGGGAGCTGTTTTTT
CASGKTGNTGELFF
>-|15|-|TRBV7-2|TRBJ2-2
TGTGCCAGCAGCTTACACGGGGGGAACACCGGGGAGCTGTTTTTT
CASSLHGGNTGELFF
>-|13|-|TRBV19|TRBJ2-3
TGTGCCAGTAGTTCCCCTCCTACAGATACGCAGTATTTT
CASSSPPTDTQYF
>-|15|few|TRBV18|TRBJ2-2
TGTGCCAGCTCACCCAAGGACAGCAACACCGGGGAGCTGTTTTTT
CASSPKDSNTGELFF
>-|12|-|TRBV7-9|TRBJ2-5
TGTGCCAGCAGCCCGCAGGATGAGACCCAGTACTTC
CASSPQDETQYF
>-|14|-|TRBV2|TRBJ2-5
TGTGCCAGCAGTGAACGGGCGGGGAAAGAGACCCAGTACTTC
CASSERAGKETQYF
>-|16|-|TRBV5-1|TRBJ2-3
TGCGCCAGCAGCTTGGGATTAGCGGTTGGTACAGATACGCAGTATTTT
CASSLGLAVGTDTQYF
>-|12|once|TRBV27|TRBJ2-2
TGTGCCAGCAGTTTCCTAACCGGGGAGCTGTTTTTT
CASSFLTGELFF
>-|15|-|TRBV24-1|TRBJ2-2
TGTGCCACCAGTGATTTGGTCGGGAACACCGGGGAGCTGTTTTTT
CATSDLVGNTGELFF
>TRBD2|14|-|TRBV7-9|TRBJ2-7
TGTGCCAGCAGCCCTAGCGGGAGGGCCCCCGAGCAGTACTTC
CASSPSGRAPEQYF
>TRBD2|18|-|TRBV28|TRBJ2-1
TGTGCCAGCAGTTGGGGACTAGCGGGACTTAGCTCCTACAATGAGCAGTTCTTC
CASSWGLAGLSSYNEQFF
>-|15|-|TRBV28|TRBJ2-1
TGTGCCAGCAGTCCGCGGGTCAAACTCGGAGGTGAGCAGTTCTTC
CASSPRVKLGGEQFF
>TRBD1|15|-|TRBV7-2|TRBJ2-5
TGTGCCAGCAGCCTACAGACAGGGAAGCATGAGACCCAGTACTTC
CASSLQTGKHETQYF
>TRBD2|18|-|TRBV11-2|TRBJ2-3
TGTGCCAGCAGCTTAGGAGTCCTCACGGGGGGGAGCACAGATACGCAGTATTTT
CASSLGVLTGGSTDTQYF
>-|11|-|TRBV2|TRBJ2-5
TGTGCCAGCAGTGAACGGGAGACCCAGTACTTC
CASSERETQYF
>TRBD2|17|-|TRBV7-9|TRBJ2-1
TGTGCCAGCAGCCTTAACCCGGGACTAGCGGGGGGGGATGAGCAGTTCTTC
CASSLNPGLAGGDEQFF
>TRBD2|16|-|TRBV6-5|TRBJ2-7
TGTGCCAGCAGTTACTCTTCCGGGGGGGCCCCCTACGAGCAGTACTTC
CASSYSSGGAPYEQYF